This T cell receptor beta chain was identified during a study of T cell responses to AZD1222 COVID-19 vaccine. Study-level information: Second doses at about 4 or about 12 weeks were pooled.

V was clipped by 3 bases and J by 3 bases; unmatched bases: 3. This CDR3 spans 13 amino acids. Germline V gene lookup returns CDR1 DFQATT and CDR2 SNEGSKA (reference sequence). Study-level results: Epitopes outside B.1.351 and B.1.1.7 mutated regions reportedly drew nearly half of spike TCRs. Baseline serostatus was positive in only a handful of AZD1222 recipients.

Data came from immunoSEQ multiplex PCR; TCRdb stores just in-frame clones and leaves some out. The table shows 75,000 to 95,000 clones, with about nine tenths occurring only once. Regarding this clone: No antigen is known for it.

Sequencing used peripheral blood, obtained on day 0 of AZD1222 vaccination. This TCR was recovered from an adult in good health. The chain is built from TRBV20-1 and TRBJ1-2; 8 positions agree with TRBD1. CDR3 DNA: TGCAGTGCTAGTGCAGGGGGCGACTATGGCTACACCTTC. It yields the protein CSASAGGDYGYTF.